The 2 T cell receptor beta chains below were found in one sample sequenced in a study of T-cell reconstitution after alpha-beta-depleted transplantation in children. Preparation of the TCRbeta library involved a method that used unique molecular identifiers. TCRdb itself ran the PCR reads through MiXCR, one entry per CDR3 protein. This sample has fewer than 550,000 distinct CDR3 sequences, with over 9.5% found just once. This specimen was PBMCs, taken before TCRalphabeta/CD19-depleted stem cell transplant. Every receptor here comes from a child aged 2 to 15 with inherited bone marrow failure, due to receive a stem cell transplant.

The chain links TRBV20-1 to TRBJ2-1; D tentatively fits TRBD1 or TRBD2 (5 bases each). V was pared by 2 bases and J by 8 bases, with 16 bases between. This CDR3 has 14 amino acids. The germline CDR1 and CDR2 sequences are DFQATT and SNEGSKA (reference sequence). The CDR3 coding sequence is TGCAGTGCTAGACCTGGGACGGTATGGGATGAGCAGTTCTTC. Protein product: CSARPGTVWDEQFF.

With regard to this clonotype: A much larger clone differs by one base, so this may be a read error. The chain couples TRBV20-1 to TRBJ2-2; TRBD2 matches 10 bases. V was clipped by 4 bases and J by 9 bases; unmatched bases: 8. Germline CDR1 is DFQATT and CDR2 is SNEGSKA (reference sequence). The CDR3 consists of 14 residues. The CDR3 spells CSATSGRNVRELFF. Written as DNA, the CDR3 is TGCAGTGCTACTAGCGGGAGAAACGTCCGGGAGCTGTTTTTT.